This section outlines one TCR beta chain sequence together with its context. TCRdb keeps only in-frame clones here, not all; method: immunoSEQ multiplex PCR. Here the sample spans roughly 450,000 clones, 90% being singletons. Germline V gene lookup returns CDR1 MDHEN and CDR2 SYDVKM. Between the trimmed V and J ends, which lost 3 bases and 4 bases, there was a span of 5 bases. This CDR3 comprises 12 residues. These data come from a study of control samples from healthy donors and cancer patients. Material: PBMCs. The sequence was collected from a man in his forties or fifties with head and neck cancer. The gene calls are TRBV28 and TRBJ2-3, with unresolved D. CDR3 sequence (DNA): TGTGCCAGCAGTTTTCAGGCAGATACGCAGTATTTT. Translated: CASSFQADTQYF.